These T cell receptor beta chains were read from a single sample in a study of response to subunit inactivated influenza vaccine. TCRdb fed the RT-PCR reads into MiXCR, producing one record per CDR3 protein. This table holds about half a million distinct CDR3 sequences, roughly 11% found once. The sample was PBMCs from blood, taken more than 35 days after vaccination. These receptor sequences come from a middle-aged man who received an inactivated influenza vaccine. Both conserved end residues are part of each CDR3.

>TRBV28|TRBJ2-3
CGSSLLQFGTTTDTQYF
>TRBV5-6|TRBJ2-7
CASSPRLAGPMAEQYF
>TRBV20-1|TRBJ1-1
CSAETGPIEAFF
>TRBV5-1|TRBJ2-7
CASSWGRQAYEQYF
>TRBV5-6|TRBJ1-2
CASSLSDLRGYTF
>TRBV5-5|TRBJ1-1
CASSLGHLNTEAFF
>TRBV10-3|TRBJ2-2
CAISEPGAGELFF
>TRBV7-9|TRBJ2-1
CASSLGTQWLFF
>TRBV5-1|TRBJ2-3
CASSLEQTDTQYF
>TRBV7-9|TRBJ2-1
CASKLRRDANEQFF
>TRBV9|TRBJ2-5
CASSVDPGGRETQYF
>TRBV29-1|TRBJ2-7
CSVEWNGGRGYEQYF
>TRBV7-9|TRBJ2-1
CASTPRLAGGNEQFF
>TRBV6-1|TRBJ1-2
CASTHGGQISITDGYTF
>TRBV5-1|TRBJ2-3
CASSLDAGGPFVDTQYF
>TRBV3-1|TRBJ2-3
CASGAGGPTDTQYF
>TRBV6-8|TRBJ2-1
CASSYLKGACYEQFF
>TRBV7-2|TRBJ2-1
CASSLRRGGNEQFF
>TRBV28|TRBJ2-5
CASSSFIGQTQETQYF
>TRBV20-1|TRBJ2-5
CSASRGEVKETQYF
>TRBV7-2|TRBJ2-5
CASSSPGLAGAGTQYF
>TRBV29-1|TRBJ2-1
CSVSSGGFYNEHFF
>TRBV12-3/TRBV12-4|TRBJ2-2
CASSFATGDTGELFF
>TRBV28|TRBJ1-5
CASLGGYQPQHF
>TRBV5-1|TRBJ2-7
CASSQRDVTYEQYF
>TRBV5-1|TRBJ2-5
CASSLSTQETQYF
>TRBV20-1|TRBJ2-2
CSARGERGYLGELFF
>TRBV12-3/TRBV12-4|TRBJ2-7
CASSPGTGWAYEQYF
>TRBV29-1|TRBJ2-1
CSVQRIYSGQGGNEQFF
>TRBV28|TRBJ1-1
CASARGGGTEAFF
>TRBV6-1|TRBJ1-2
CASSARGVNYGYTF
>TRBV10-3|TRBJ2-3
CAISGNREGDTQYF
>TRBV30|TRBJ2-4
CAWGLAKNIQYF
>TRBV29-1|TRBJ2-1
CSVERTSEQFF
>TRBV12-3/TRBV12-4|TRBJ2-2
CASSTGHTGELFF
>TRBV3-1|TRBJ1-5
CASSQDRHQPQHF
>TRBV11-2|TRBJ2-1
CASSAPTGGRNNEQFF
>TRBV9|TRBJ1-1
CASRELRVEAFF
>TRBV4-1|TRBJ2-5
CASSQARKETQYF
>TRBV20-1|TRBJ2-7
CSAQDAYEQYF
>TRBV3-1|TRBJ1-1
CASSQVYLGVNTEAFF
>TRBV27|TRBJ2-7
CASSLNPSYYEQYF
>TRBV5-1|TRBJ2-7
CASSLYVGQYEQYF
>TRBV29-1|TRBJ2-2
CSVETGTANTGELFF
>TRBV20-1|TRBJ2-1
CSARTGAYNEQFF
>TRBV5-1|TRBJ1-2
CASSLGQALYGYTF
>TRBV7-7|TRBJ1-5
CASSLEDLGQGADQPQHF
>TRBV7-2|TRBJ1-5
CASSLGLAGSHQPQHF
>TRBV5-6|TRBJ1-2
CASSLGRSHGYTF
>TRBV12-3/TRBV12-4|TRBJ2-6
CASGRDRVSGANVLTF